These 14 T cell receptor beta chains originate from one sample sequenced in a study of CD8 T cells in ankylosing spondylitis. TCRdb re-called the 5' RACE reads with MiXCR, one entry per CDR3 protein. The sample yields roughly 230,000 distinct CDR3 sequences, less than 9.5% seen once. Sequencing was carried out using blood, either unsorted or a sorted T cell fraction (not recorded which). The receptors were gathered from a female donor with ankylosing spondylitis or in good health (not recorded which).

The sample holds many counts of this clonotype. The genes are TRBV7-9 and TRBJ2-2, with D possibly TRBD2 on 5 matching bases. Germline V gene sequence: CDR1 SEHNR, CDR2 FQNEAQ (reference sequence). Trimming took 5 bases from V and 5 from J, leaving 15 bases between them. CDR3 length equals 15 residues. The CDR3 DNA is TGTGCCAGCAGCACCTCGACGGGAAAAACCGGGGAGCTGTTTTTT. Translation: CASSTSTGKTGELFF.

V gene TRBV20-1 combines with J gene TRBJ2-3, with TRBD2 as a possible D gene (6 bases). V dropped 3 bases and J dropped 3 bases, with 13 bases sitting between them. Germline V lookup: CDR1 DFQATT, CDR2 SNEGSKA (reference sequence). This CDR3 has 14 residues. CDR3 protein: CSASSGAGTDTQYF. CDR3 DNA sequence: TGCAGTGCTAGCAGCGGAGCGGGTACAGATACGCAGTATTTT.

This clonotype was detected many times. Written as DNA, the CDR3 is TGTGCCACTAGTTCACTAGCGGGAGCCTACAATGAGCAGTTCTTC. Amino acid sequence: CATSSLAGAYNEQFF. The chain carries TRBV15 and TRBJ2-1, with 11 bases fitting TRBD2. V gave up 9 bases and J gave up 2 bases; unmatched junction bases: 6. Germline V gene data show CDR1 as LNHNV and CDR2 as YYDKDF (reference sequence). This CDR3 has 15 amino acids.

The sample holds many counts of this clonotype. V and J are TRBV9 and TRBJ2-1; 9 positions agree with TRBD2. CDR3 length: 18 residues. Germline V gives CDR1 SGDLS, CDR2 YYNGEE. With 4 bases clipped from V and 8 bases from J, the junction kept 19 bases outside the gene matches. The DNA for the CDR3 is TGTGCCAGCAGCCCCTTGGGAATTAGCGGGAGAATTAGCCATGAGCAGTTCTTC. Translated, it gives CASSPLGISGRISHEQFF.

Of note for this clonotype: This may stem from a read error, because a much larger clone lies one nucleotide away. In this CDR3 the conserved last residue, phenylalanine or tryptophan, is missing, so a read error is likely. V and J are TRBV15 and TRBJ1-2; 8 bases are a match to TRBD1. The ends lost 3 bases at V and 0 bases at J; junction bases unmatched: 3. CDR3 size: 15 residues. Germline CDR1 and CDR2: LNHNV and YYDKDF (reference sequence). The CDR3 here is CATSSWTGPNYGYTL. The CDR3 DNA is TGTGCCACCAGCAGTTGGACAGGGCCTAACTATGGCTACACCCTC.

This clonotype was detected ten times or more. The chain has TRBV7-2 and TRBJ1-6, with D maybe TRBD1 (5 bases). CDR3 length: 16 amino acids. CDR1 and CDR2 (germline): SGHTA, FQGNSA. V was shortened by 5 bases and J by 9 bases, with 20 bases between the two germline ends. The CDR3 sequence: CASSPGPPIYGSPLHF. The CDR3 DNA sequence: TGTGCCAGCAGCCCAGGGCCCCCTATATATGGTTCACCCCTCCACTTT.

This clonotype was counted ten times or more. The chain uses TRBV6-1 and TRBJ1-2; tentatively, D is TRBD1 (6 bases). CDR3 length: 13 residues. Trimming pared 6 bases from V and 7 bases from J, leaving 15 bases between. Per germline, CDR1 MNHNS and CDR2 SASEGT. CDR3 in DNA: TGTGCCAGCAGCTCACGGGGGGCTGGTGGCTACACCTTC. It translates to CASSSRGAGGYTF.

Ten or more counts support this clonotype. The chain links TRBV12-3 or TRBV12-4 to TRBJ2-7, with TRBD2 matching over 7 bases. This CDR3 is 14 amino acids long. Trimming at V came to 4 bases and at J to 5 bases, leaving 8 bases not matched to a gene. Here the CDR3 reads CASSWGRGSDEQYF. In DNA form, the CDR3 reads TGTGCCAGCAGTTGGGGGAGGGGCTCAGACGAGCAGTACTTC.

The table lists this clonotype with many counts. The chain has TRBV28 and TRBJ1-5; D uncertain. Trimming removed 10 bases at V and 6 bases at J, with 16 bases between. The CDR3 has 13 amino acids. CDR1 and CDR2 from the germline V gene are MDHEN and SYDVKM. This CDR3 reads CAIEGGPVQPQHF. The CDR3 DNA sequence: TGTGCCATTGAGGGAGGCCCTGTTCAGCCCCAGCATTTT. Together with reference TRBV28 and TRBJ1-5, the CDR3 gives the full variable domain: DVKVTQSSRYLVKRTGEKVFLECVQDMDHENMFWYRQDPGLGLRLIYFSYDVKMKEKGDIPEGYSVSREKKERFSLILESASTNQTSMYLCAIEGGPVQPQHFGDGTRLSIL.

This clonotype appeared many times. The CDR3 is CASSTPTGGPGANVLTF. DNA for the CDR3: TGTGCCAGCTCAACGCCGACGGGGGGCCCTGGGGCCAACGTCCTGACTTTC. This chain links TRBV9 with TRBJ2-6; a weak D match, TRBD2 (7 bases). The CDR3 has 17 amino acids. Trimming removed 7 bases from V and 2 bases from J, with 19 bases in between. Germline assignment: CDR1 SGDLS and CDR2 YYNGEE.

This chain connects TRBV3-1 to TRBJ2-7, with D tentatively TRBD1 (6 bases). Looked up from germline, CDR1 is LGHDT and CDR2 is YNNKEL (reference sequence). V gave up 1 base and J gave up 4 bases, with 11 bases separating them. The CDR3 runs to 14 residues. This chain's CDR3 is CASSQGWGLYEQYF. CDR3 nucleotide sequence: TGTGCCAGCAGCCAAGGATGGGGGCTATACGAGCAGTACTTC.

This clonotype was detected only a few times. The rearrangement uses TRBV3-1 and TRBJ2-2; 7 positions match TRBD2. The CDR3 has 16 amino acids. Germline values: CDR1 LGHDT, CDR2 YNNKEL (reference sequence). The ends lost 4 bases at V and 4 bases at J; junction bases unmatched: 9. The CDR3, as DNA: TGTGCCAGCAGCCCTCCCGTGGGGGGGACCACCGGGGAGCTGTTTTTT. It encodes CASSPPVGGTTGELFF.

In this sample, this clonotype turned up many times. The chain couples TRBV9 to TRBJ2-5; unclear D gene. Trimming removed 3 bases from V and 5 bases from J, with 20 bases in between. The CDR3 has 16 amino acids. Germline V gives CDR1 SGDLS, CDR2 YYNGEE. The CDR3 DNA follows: TGTGCCAGCAGCGCCTTGAGGCAGAGCGCCCAGGAGACCCAGTACTTC. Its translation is CASSALRQSAQETQYF.

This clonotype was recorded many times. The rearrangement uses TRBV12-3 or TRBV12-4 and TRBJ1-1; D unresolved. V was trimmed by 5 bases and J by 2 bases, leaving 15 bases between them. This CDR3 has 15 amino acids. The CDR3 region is CASSLPQSLNTEAFF. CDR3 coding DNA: TGTGCCAGCAGTCTCCCCCAAAGCCTAAACACTGAAGCTTTCTTT.